This TCR beta chain is drawn from a study of cytomegalovirus exposure and HLA in healthy donors. The PCR used 60 Vbeta and 13 Jbeta primers. Clones were read by immunoSEQ multiplex PCR, and TCRdb kept only the in-frame ones, dropping some. Among 120,000 or so clones, roughly 70% were seen once, and the ten largest hold 3.5% to 4.5%. Notes on this clone: As yet, its antigen is unknown.

Study-level results: Altogether, some 170 TCR beta chains were recorded as cytomegalovirus-associated.

Per the germline V gene, CDR1 is SEHNR and CDR2 is FQNEAQ (reference sequence). The CDR3 has 15 amino acids. The V and J ends lost 0 bases and 7 bases, in that order; junction bases with no gene match: 1. The J gene is TRBJ1-4, the V gene TRBV7-9, with 11 bases lining up with TRBD1. This sequence was found in a man aged 35 to 55 in good health and CMV-seropositive. Specimen: PBMCs. The CDR3 DNA sequence: TGTGCCAGCAGCTTAGCGGGACAGGGGGGTGAAAAACTGTTTTTT. Amino acids: CASSLAGQGGEKLFF.